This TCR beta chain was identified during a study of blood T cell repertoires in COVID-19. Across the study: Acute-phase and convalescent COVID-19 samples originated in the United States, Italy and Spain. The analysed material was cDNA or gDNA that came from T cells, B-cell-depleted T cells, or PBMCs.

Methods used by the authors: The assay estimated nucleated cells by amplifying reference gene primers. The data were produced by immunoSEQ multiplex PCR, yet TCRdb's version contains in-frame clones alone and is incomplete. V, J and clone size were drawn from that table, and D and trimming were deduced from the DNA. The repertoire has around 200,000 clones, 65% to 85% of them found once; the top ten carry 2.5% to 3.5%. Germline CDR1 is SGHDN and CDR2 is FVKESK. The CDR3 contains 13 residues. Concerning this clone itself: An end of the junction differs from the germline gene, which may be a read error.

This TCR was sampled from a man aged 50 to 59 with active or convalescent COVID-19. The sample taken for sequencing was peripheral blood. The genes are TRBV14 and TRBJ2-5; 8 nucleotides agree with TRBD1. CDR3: CASSQDSQGARDF. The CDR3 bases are TGTGCCAGCAGCCAAGATAGTCAGGGGGCGCGGGACTTC. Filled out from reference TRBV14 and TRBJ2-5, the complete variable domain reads EAGVTQFPSHSVIEKGQTVTLRCDPISGHDNLYWYRRVMGKEIKFLLHFVKESKQDESGMPNNRFLAERTGGTYSTLKVQPAELEDSGVYFCASSQDSQGARDFGPGTRLLVL.